This T cell receptor beta chain came from a study of blood T cells in healthy people across ages. With respect to this clonotype: The antigen is unknown.

Broader study findings: Fewer expanded clones and more diversity marked long-lived versus aged donors. Strongly correlated with naive T cell percentage was TCR beta diversity. Investigators treated diversity estimates from one million T cells as underestimates.

For the second PCR, which ran for roughly 7 to 11 cycles, a sample-barcoded 5' primer and a J-beta primer mix were used. One entry per CDR3 protein, called by TCRdb with MiXCR from the 5' RACE reads. The repertoire holds about 750,000 distinct CDR3 sequences, about 53% seen once, with 40% to 50% in the top ten. This CDR3 comprises 13 residues. Per the germline V gene, CDR1 is SGHRS and CDR2 is YFSETQ. V dropped 0 bases and J dropped 6 bases, with 10 bases sitting between them. Each of the donors had 9 to 10 milliliters of peripheral blood drawn into EDTA-treated Vacutainer tubes. Material for sequencing was blood. The V and J genes are TRBV5-1 and TRBJ2-7; D gene unclear. This TCR was sampled from a man older than 75 in good health. The CDR3 DNA reads TGCGCCAGCAGCTTGGGAGTAAGGTCCGAGCAGTACTTC. Residues: CASSLGVRSEQYF.